This T cell receptor (beta chain) derives from a study of control samples from healthy donors and cancer patients. V dropped 3 bases and J dropped 4 bases, with 9 bases sitting between them. Germline-derived CDR1 and CDR2 are DFQATT and SNEGSKA (reference sequence). The CDR3 spans 12 residues. The method was immunoSEQ multiplex PCR; TCRdb's version includes in-frame clones alone and lacks a portion of them. The table lists around 90,000 clones, about 85% of them singletons. The sequence was obtained from a man younger than 40 in good health. The V gene is TRBV20-1, the J gene TRBJ1-2; D remains ambiguous. The source material was blood. The chain's CDR3 is CSASGMGYGYTF. The CDR3 nucleotides read TGCAGTGCTAGTGGGATGGGCTATGGCTACACCTTC.